These T cell receptor beta chains were read from a single sample in a study of human T cells and chemical hapten exposure. In TCRdb, the RACE reads were re-called with MiXCR into one record per CDR3 protein. The table lists 40,000 to 60,000 distinct CDR3 sequences, around a tenth of them singletons. This specimen was whole blood, taken in connection with sensitization to the hapten diphenylcyclopropenone (DPC). These receptors were obtained from a woman between 45 and 60 years old with alopecia areata. Some clones in this sample may be carry-over from other donors' samples. The CDR3 runs from the conserved cysteine through the conserved F or W. The D gene is left open where the match is weak. Expanded clones get a size class; other rows say once, few or many, or leave the size out.

abundance	v_gene	d_gene	j_gene	CDR3aa	CDR3nt
many	TRBV6-5	TRBD1	TRBJ1-1	CASSYSGQGGTEAFF	TGTGCCAGCAGTTACTCCGGACAGGGTGGCACTGAAGCTTTCTTT
many	TRBV4-3	.	TRBJ1-2	CASSQDWGGIYGYTF	TGCGCCAGCAGCCAAGACTGGGGGGGCATCTATGGCTACACCTTC
many	TRBV12-3/TRBV12-4	.	TRBJ1-1	CASSLGRMDAEAFF	TGTGCCAGCAGTTTGGGCCGGATGGACGCTGAAGCTTTCTTT
.	TRBV20-1	TRBD1	TRBJ1-1	CSARSGQMNTEAFF	TGCAGTGCTAGATCGGGACAGATGAACACTGAAGCTTTCTTT
many	TRBV9	TRBD2	TRBJ2-5	CASSPGLAGETQYF	TGTGCCAGCAGCCCGGGACTAGCGGGAGAGACCCAGTACTTC
many	TRBV15	.	TRBJ1-1	CATSRATGTGTEAFF	TGTGCCACCAGCAGAGCTACGGGTACGGGAACTGAAGCTTTCTTT
few	TRBV29-1	.	TRBJ1-2	CSVRDPTGDGYTF	TGCAGCGTCCGGGACCCAACTGGAGATGGCTACACCTTC
many	TRBV10-3	.	TRBJ1-1	CAISESTGKNTEAFF	TGTGCCATCAGTGAGTCGACAGGAAAGAACACTGAAGCTTTCTTT
many	TRBV11-2	.	TRBJ1-1	CASSPTVNTEAFF	TGTGCCAGCAGCCCGACTGTGAACACTGAAGCTTTCTTT
many	TRBV7-9	.	TRBJ2-6	CASSLSSRALRGANVLTF	TGTGCCAGCAGCTTATCTTCCCGGGCTCTGCGAGGGGCCAACGTCCTGACTTTC
many	TRBV12-3/TRBV12-4	.	TRBJ1-1	CASSLGATTEAFF	TGTGCCAGCAGTTTAGGTGCCACGACTGAAGCTTTCTTT